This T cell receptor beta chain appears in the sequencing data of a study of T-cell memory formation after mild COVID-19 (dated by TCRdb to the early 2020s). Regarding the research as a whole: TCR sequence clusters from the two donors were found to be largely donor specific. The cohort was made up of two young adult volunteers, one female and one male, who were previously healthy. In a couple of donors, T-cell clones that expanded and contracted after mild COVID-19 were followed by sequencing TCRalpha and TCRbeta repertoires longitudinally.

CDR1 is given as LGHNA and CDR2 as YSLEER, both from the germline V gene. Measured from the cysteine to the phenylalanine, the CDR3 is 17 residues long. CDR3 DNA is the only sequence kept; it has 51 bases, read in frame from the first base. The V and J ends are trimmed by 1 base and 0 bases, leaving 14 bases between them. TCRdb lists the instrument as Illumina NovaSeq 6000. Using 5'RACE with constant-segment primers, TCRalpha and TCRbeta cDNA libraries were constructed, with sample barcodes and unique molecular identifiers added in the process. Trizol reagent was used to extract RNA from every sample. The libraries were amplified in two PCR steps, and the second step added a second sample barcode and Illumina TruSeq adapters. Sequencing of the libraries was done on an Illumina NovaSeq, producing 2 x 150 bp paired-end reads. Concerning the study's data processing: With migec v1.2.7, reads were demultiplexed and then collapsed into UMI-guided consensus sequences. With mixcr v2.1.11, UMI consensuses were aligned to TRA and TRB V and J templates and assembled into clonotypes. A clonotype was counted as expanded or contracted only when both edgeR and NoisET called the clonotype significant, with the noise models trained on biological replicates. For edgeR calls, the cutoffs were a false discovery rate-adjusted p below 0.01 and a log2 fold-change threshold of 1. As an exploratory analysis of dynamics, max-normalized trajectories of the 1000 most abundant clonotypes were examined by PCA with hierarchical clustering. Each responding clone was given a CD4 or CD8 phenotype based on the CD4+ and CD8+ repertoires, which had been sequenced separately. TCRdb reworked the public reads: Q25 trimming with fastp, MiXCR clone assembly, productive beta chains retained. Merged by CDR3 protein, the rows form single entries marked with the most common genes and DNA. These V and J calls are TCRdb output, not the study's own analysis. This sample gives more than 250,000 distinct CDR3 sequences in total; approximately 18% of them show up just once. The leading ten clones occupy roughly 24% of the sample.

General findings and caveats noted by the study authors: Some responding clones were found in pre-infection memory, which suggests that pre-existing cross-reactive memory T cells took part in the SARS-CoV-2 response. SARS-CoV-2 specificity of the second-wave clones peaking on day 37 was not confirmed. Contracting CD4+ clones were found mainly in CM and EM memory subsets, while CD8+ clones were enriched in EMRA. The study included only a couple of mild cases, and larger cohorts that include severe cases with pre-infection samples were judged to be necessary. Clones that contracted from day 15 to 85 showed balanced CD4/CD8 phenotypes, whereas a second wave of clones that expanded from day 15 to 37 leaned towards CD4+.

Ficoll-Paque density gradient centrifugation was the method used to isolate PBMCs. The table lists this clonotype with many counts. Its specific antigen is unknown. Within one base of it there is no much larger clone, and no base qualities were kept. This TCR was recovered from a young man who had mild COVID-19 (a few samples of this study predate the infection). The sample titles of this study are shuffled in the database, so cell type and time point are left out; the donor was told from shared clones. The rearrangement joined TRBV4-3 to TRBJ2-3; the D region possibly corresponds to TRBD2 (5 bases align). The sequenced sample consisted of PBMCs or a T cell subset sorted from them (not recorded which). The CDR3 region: CASSQVGGFASTDTQYF. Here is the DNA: TGCGCCAGCAGCCAAGTCGGCGGGTTCGCTAGCACAGATACGCAGTATTTT.